The 21 T cell receptor beta chains below were found in one sample sequenced in a study of blood T cell repertoires in COVID-19. Clones were sequenced by immunoSEQ multiplex PCR, and TCRdb holds only the in-frame ones, with some missing. The data contain 200,000 to 250,000 clones, about 89% of them singletons. The sample was peripheral blood. All receptors come from a man in his 60s who had recovered from COVID-19.

The chain recombines TRBV9 with TRBJ1-2; TRBD1 agrees at 7 bases. The CDR3 loop spans 16 amino acids. Germline CDR1 SGDLS, CDR2 YYNGEE. With V trimmed by 4 bases and J by 8 bases, 17 bases remained unmatched. The CDR3 is CASSPQGGPKGGGYTF. The CDR3 region has the DNA TGTGCCAGCAGCCCGCAAGGGGGCCCTAAAGGAGGAGGCTACACCTTC.

This clone was found many times. The V call is TRBV4-3, the J call TRBJ1-1; D is unresolved. The length of the CDR3 is 15 residues. Germline lookup yields CDR1 LGHNA and CDR2 YSLEER. The germline V and J ends were trimmed by 0 bases and 5 bases, with 13 bases remaining between them. The CDR3 coding sequence is TGCGCCAGCAGCCAAGATAGAGGCGAGGGAACTGAAGCTTTCTTT. Translated, it gives CASSQDRGEGTEAFF.

The chain joins TRBV7-9 to TRBJ1-6; D ambiguous. This CDR3 contains 15 residues. V was pared by 4 bases and J by 5 bases, with 12 bases between. The V gene's germline CDR1 is SEHNR and CDR2 FQNEAQ (reference sequence). CDR3 protein: CASSSGSGDNSPLHF. The CDR3 bases are TGTGCCAGCAGCTCGGGATCCGGGGATAATTCACCCCTCCACTTT.

Note on this clone: The same CDR3 arises from other DNA sequences in this sample as well. The chain has TRBV28 and TRBJ2-7, with TRBD1 identical over 7 bases. V lost 5 bases to trimming and J lost 0 bases; unmatched junction nucleotides: 7. The V gene's germline CDR1 is MDHEN and CDR2 SYDVKM. CDR3 length: 15 amino acids. The CDR3 coding sequence is TGTGCCAGCAGTCCACAGGGGCCGAGCTCCTACGAGCAGTACTTC. This gives the protein CASSPQGPSSYEQYF.

The chain recombines TRBV7-2 with TRBJ2-5; TRBD2 matches at 7 bases. CDR3 length: 15 amino acids. The V gene end was trimmed by 0 bases and the J gene end by 5 bases; junction bases not matched to a gene: 6. Per the germline V gene, CDR1 is SGHTA and CDR2 is FQGNSA. The CDR3 loop is CASSLAAGELETQYF. The DNA of the CDR3 is TGTGCCAGCAGCTTAGCGGCGGGAGAGCTGGAGACCCAGTACTTC. The entire variable domain, with the rest obtained from reference TRBV7-2 and TRBJ2-5, is as follows: GAGVSQSPSNKVTEKGKDVELRCDPISGHTALYWYRQSLGQGLEFLIYFQGNSAPDKSGLPSDRFSAERTGGSVSTLTIQRTQQEDSAVYLCASSLAAGELETQYFGPGTRLLVL.

The chain links TRBV20-1 to TRBJ2-4; TRBD2 matches 15 bases. The germline gives CDR1 DFQATT, CDR2 SNEGSKA (reference sequence). The junction had 6 bases not matched to a gene; V was cut back by 3 bases and J by 6 bases. The CDR3 sequence is 16 residues long. The CDR3 DNA is TGCAGTGCTAGTGGACTAGCGGGGGGGCGGAGAAACATTCAGTACTTC. As protein: CSASGLAGGRRNIQYF.

This chain uses TRBV6-6 with TRBJ2-2; TRBD1 matches 9 bases. Germline V gene data show CDR1 as MNHNY and CDR2 as SVGAGI (reference sequence). This CDR3 has 15 amino acids. V was pared by 6 bases and J by 6 bases, with 8 bases of the junction left unmatched. The CDR3, as DNA: TGTGCCAGCAGCCCGGGACAGGGCTTCCCCGGGGAGCTGTTTTTT. Protein sequence: CASSPGQGFPGELFF.

The genes are TRBV19 and TRBJ1-6; 8 nucleotides line up with TRBD1. The CDR3 has 16 amino acids. V dropped 6 bases and J dropped 8; count of bases not matched to a gene: 12. From germline, CDR1 is LNHDA and CDR2 SQIVND (reference sequence). In DNA, the CDR3 is TGTGCCAGTAGGCAGCTGGACAGGGAGAGAGATTCACCCCTCCACTTT. Translating gives CASRQLDRERDSPLHF.

The V call is TRBV5-1, the J call TRBJ2-1, with TRBD1 matching over 7 bases. This CDR3 contains 13 residues. Looked up from germline, CDR1 is SGHRS and CDR2 is YFSETQ. The J segment lost 9 bases and the V segment lost 3 bases, leaving 6 bases of the junction unmatched. CDR3 in amino acids: CASSWGQIGEQFF. For the CDR3, the DNA is TGCGCCAGCAGCTGGGGACAGATCGGTGAGCAGTTCTTC.

This chain links TRBV5-1 with TRBJ1-6; 9 nucleotides line up with TRBD1. Trimming cost V 3 bases and J 6 bases; bases outside gene matches: 7. CDR1 is SGHRS and CDR2 is YFSETQ in the germline V gene. This CDR3 has 16 amino acids. The CDR3 region has the DNA TGCGCCAGCAGCTACAACCGACAGGGGGGTAATTCACCCCTCCACTTT. It codes for CASSYNRQGGNSPLHF.

Regarding this clone: In the same sample, other DNA sequences code for this CDR3. The genes are TRBV19 and TRBJ2-7; TRBD1 aligns across 8 bases. With V trimmed by 3 bases and J by 2 bases, 3 bases remained unmatched. CDR1 and CDR2 from the germline V gene are LNHDA and SQIVND (reference sequence). There are 14 residues in the CDR3. Written as DNA, the CDR3 is TGTGCCAGTAGTATCGGGACAGGCCCCTACGAGCAGTACTTC. Translated: CASSIGTGPYEQYF.

Written as DNA, the CDR3 is TGCGCCAGCAGCTCCCGACAGGGTTTGGAACTGTTTTTT. This sequence encodes CASSSRQGLELFF. This chain joins TRBV5-1 and TRBJ1-4; TRBD1 aligns across 7 bases. V shed 3 bases, J shed 12 bases, and the junction held 8 bases outside the gene matches. The CDR3 runs to 13 residues. Germline V gene sequence: CDR1 SGHRS, CDR2 YFSETQ. The full variable domain, rest sourced from reference TRBV5-1 and TRBJ1-4, is KAGVTQTPRYLIKTRGQQVTLSCSPISGHRSVSWYQQTPGQGLQFLFEYFSETQRNKGNFPGRFSGRQFSNSRSEMNVSTLELGDSALYLCASSSRQGLELFFGSGTQLSVL.

The rearrangement joins TRBV7-8 to TRBJ2-3, with a tentative D call TRBD2 (5 bases). There are 16 residues in the CDR3. Germline CDR1 and CDR2: SGHVS and FQNEAQ. V gave up 1 base and J gave up 0 bases, with 11 bases separating them. CDR3 DNA: TGTGCCAGCAGCTTAGTTAAGCGGAGGAGCACAGATACGCAGTATTTT. It translates to CASSLVKRRSTDTQYF.

The V gene is TRBV20-1, the J gene TRBJ1-2; possibly TRBD1 for D (6 bases). CDR1 is DFQATT, CDR2 SNEGSKA, per germline (reference sequence). V was pared by 3 bases and J by 2 bases, with 10 bases between. This CDR3 has 13 residues. The CDR3, as DNA: TGCAGTGCTAGTGCGGGGGGCAACTATGGCTACACCTTC. It codes for CSASAGGNYGYTF.

This clone came up a few times. The V call is TRBV27, the J call TRBJ1-1; perhaps TRBD1 as D (5 bases). V was pared by 4 bases and J by 5 bases, with 17 bases between. Germline CDR1 and CDR2: MNHEY and SMNVEV (reference sequence). This CDR3 spans 15 amino acids. This CDR3 reads CASSWRGWVGTEAFF. CDR3 nucleotide sequence: TGTGCCAGCAGTTGGCGGGGGTGGGTTGGAACTGAAGCTTTCTTT.

This chain links TRBV19 with TRBJ1-2, with D unresolved. Germline-derived CDR1 and CDR2 are LNHDA and SQIVND (reference sequence). Trimming removed 3 bases at V and 2 bases at J, with 10 bases between. The CDR3 has 14 residues. The CDR3 bases are TGTGCCAGTAGTATTCCCACAGAGAACTATGGCTACACCTTC. The encoded protein is CASSIPTENYGYTF.

This clone has a handful of counts. The chain links TRBV7-9 to TRBJ2-5; D might be TRBD1 (6 bases). The CDR3 is made up of 14 amino acids. The germline V gene encodes CDR1 SEHNR and CDR2 FQNEAQ (reference sequence). With 2 bases removed from V and 5 bases from J, the gap between germline ends came to 12 bases. The CDR3 region is CASSLLGAGETQYF. As DNA, the CDR3 is TGTGCCAGCAGCTTATTGGGGGCGGGCGAGACCCAGTACTTC.

V is TRBV7-9 and J is TRBJ2-1; a possible D gene is TRBD2 (8 bases). The germline V gene has CDR1 SEHNR and CDR2 FQNEAQ (reference sequence). CDR3 length equals 16 residues. Trimming shortened V by 3 bases and J by 12 bases, and 24 bases separated the two germline ends. The CDR3 sequence is CASSFSGTAPKIVQFF. Here the CDR3 DNA reads TGTGCCAGCAGCTTTAGCGGGACAGCTCCCAAAATCGTGCAGTTCTTC.

The chain links TRBV7-2 to TRBJ2-7; no reliable D call. The germline CDR1 and CDR2 sequences are SGHTA and FQGNSA. Deletions cut 5 bases from V and 0 bases from J, with 5 bases between. This CDR3 contains 12 residues. Here the CDR3 DNA reads TGTGCCAGCAGCCGCTACTCCTACGAGCAGTACTTC. It is translated as CASSRYSYEQYF. The entire variable domain, with the rest obtained from reference TRBV7-2 and TRBJ2-7, is as follows: GAGVSQSPSNKVTEKGKDVELRCDPISGHTALYWYRQSLGQGLEFLIYFQGNSAPDKSGLPSDRFSAERTGGSVSTLTIQRTQQEDSAVYLCASSRYSYEQYFGPGTRLTVT.

The chain couples TRBV19 to TRBJ2-2, with a tentative D call TRBD2 (5 bases). CDR1 LNHDA and CDR2 SQIVND come from the germline V gene (reference sequence). Trimming left V 5 bases short and J 3 bases short, with 13 bases between. CDR3 size: 15 residues. CDR3 sequence: CASSPRDMYTGELFF. Here the CDR3 DNA reads TGTGCCAGTAGTCCCCGGGATATGTACACCGGGGAGCTGTTTTTT. Full variable domain (rest looked up from reference TRBV19 and TRBJ2-2): DGGITQSPKYLFRKEGQNVTLSCEQNLNHDAMYWYRQDPGQGLRLIYYSQIVNDFQKGDIAEGYSVSREKKESFPLTVTSAQKNPTAFYLCASSPRDMYTGELFFGEGSRLTVL.

A note on this clone: Distinct nucleotide sequences in the sample also encode this CDR3. The V call is TRBV30, the J call TRBJ1-3; weak D call: TRBD1 (5 bases). V lost 0 bases and J lost 2, with 8 bases in between. This CDR3 has 14 residues. Germline V gives CDR1 GTSNPN, CDR2 SVGIG (reference sequence). The chain's CDR3 is CAWSVGGTGNTIYF. CDR3 nucleotides: TGTGCCTGGAGTGTCGGGGGAACTGGAAACACCATATATTTT.